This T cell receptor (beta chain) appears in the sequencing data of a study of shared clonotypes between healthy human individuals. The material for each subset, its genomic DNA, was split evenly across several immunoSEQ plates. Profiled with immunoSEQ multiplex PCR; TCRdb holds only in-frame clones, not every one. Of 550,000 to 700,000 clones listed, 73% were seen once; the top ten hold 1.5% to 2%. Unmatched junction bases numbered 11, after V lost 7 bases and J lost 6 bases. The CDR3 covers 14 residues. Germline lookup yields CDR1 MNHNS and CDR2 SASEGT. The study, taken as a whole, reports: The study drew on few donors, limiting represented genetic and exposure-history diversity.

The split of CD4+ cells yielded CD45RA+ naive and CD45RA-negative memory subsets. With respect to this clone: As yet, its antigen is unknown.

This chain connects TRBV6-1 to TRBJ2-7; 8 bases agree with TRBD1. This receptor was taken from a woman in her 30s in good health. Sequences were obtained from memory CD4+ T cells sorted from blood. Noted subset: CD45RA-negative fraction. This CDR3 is CASIRSGTGGEQYF. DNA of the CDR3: TGTGCCAGCATTAGATCCGGGACAGGTGGCGAGCAGTACTTC.